This T cell receptor (beta chain) was identified during a study of spatial heterogeneity in lung cancer. Findings and limits, study-wide: The recorded estimate of tumor T cell coverage is around 7.7% for alpha chains and approximately 13% for beta chains. Higher tumor mutation counts went along with higher counts of expanded intratumoral alpha and beta TCRs.

Individually, TCR cDNA molecules were each labelled with a unique molecular identifier. TCRdb re-called the 5' RACE reads through MiXCR, storing one row per CDR3 protein. The sample records approximately 9,700 distinct CDR3 sequences, less than 15% being singletons. The CDR3 contains 12 residues. The V end lost 2 bases, the J end lost 3 bases, and 2 bases lay between the germline ends. Looked up from germline, CDR1 is PRHDT and CDR2 is FYEKMQ (reference sequence). As for time point: sample taken at primary tumor resection. Whole RNA came from tumor, nontumor lung or frozen PBMC and was sequenced without being sorted. This clonotype has ten or more counts. The antigen is not known.

Here the sequenced sample was lung tumor tissue, taken at surgery. This receptor was identified in a male donor with early-stage non-small cell lung cancer. The chain links TRBV13 to TRBJ1-5; D call uncertain. The CDR3 sequence is CASSLNNQPQHF. The CDR3 region has the DNA TGTGCCAGCAGCTTAAACAATCAGCCCCAGCATTTT.